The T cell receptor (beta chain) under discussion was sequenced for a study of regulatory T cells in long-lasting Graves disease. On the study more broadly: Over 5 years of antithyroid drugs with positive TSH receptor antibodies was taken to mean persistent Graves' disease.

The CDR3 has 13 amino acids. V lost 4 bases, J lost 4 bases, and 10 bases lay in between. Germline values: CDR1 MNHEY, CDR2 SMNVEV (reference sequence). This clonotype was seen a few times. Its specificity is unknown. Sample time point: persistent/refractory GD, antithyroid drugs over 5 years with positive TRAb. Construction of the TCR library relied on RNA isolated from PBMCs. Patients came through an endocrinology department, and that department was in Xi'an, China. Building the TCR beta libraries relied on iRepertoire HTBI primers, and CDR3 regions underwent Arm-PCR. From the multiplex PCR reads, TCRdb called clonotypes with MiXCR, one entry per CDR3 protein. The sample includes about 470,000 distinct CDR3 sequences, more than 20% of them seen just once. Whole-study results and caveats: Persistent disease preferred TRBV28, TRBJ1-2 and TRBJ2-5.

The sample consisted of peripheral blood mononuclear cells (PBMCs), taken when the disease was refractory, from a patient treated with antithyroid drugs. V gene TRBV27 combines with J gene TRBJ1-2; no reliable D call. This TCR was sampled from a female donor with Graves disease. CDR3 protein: CASSSSGSYGYTF. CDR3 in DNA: TGTGCCAGCAGTTCCTCGGGATCCTATGGCTACACCTTC.